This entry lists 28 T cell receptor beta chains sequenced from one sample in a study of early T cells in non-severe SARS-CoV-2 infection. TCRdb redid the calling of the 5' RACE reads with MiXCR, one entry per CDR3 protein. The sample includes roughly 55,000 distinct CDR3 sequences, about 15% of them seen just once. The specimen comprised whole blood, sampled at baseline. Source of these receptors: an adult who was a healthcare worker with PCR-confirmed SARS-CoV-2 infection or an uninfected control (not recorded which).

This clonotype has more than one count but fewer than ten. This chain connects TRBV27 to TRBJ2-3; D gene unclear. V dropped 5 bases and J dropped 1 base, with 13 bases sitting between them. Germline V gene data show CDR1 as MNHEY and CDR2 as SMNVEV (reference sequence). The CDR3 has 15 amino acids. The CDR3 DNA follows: TGTGCCAGCAGTGGGATAGGGTATGGCACAGATACGCAGTATTTT. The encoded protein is CASSGIGYGTDTQYF.

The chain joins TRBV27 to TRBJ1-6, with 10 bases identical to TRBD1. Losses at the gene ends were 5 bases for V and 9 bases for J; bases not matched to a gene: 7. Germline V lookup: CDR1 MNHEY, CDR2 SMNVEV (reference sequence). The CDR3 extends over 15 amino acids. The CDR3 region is CASSVTGGYGSPLHF. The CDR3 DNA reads TGTGCCAGCAGTGTGACAGGGGGCTATGGTTCACCCCTCCACTTT.

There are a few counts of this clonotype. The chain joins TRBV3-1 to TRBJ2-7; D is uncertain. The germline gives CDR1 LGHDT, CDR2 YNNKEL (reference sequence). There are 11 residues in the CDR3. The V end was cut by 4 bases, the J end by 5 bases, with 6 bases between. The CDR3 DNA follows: TGTGCCAGCAGCCCTGGGAACGAGCAGTACTTC. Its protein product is CASSPGNEQYF.

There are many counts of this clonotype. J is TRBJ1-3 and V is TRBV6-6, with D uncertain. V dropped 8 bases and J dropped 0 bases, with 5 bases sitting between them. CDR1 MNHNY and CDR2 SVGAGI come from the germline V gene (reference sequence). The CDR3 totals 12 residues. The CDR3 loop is CASQSSGNTIYF. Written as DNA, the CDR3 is TGTGCCAGCCAAAGCTCTGGAAACACCATATATTTT.

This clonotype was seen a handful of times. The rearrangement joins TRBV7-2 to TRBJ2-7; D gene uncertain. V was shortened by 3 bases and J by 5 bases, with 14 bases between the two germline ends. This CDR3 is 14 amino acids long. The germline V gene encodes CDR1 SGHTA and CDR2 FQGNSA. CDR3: CASSLPYGSDEQYF. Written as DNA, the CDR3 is TGTGCCAGCAGCTTGCCCTACGGGTCCGACGAGCAGTACTTC. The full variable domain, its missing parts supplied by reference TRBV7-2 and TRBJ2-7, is GAGVSQSPSNKVTEKGKDVELRCDPISGHTALYWYRQSLGQGLEFLIYFQGNSAPDKSGLPSDRFSAERTGGSVSTLTIQRTQQEDSAVYLCASSLPYGSDEQYFGPGTRLTVT.

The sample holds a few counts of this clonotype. CDR3 region: CASSLTSGTSGELFF. For the CDR3, the DNA is TGTGCCAGCAGCCTGACTAGCGGGACTAGCGGGGAGCTGTTTTTT. This chain joins TRBV28 and TRBJ2-2; 11 bases agree with TRBD2. This CDR3 region has 15 residues. V trimming: 6 bases; J trimming: 7 bases; junction bases outside the gene matches: 7. Germline V gene lookup returns CDR1 MDHEN and CDR2 SYDVKM.

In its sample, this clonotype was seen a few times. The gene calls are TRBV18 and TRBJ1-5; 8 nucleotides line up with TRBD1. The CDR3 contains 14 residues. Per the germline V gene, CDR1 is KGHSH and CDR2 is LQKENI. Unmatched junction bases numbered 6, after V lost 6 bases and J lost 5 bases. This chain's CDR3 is CASSTTGGDQPQHF. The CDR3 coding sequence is TGTGCCAGCTCCACTACAGGGGGGGATCAGCCCCAGCATTTT.

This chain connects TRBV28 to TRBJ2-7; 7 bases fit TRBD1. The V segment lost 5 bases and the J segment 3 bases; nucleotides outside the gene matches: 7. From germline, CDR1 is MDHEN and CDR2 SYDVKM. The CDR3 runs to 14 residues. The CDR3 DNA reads TGTGCCAGCAGTCACCGACAGGGATACTACGAGCAGTACTTC. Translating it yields CASSHRQGYYEQYF.

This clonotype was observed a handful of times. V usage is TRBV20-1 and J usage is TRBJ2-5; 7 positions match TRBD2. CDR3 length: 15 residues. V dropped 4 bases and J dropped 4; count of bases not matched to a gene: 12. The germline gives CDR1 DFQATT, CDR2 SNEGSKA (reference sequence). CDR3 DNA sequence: TGCAGTGCTACCGATCCGGGACGGGGGGTAGAGACCCAGTACTTC. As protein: CSATDPGRGVETQYF.

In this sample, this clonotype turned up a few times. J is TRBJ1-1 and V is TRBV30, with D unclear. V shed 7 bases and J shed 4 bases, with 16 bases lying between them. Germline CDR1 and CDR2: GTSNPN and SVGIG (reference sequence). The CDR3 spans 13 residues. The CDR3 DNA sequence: TGTGCCTCGAAAGCGTGGGGTCTCACTGAAGCTTTCTTT. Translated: CASKAWGLTEAFF.

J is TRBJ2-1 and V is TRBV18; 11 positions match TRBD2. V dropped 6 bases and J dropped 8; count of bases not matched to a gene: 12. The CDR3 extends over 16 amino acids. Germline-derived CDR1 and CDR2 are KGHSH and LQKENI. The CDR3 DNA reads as TGTGCCAGCTCGCGACTAGCGGGGTTGGTTAACTATGAGCAGTTCTTC. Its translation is CASSRLAGLVNYEQFF.

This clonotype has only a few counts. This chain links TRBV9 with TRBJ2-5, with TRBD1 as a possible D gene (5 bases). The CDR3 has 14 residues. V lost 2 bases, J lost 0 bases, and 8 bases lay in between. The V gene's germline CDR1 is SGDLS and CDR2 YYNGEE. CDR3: CASSVTGDQETQYF. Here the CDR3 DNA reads TGTGCCAGCAGCGTTACAGGAGACCAAGAGACCCAGTACTTC.

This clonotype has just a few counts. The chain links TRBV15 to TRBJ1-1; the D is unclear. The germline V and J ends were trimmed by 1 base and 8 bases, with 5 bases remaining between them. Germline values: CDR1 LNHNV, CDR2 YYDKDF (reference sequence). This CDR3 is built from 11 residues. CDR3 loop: CATSRGWEAFF. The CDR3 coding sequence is TGTGCCACCAGCAGAGGGTGGGAAGCTTTCTTT.

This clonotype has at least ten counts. DNA of the CDR3: TGTGCCGTCCGACAGGGGAGAGGAACTGAAGCTTTCTTT. It yields the protein CAVRQGRGTEAFF. The chain joins TRBV24-1 to TRBJ1-1, with 8 positions matching TRBD1. In germline, CDR1 is KGHDR, CDR2 SFDVKD. The CDR3 spans 13 residues. The V gene end was trimmed by 12 bases and the J gene end by 5 bases; junction bases not matched to a gene: 10.

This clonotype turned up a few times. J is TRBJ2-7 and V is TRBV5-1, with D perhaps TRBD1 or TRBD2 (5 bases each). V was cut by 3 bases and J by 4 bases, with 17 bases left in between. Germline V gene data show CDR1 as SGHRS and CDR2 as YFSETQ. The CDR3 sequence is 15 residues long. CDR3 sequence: CASSWTLGGEYEQYF. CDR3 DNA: TGCGCCAGCAGCTGGACCCTTGGGGGTGAATACGAGCAGTACTTC.

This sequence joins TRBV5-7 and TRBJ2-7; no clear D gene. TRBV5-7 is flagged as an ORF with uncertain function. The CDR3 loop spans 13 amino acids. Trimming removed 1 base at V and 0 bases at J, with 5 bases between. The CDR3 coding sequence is TGTGCCAGCAGCTTGCTCAGCTCCTACGAGCAGTACTTC. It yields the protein CASSLLSSYEQYF.

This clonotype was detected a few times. The CDR3 sequence is CATGELEQFF. DNA for the CDR3: TGTGCCACCGGAGAATTGGAGCAGTTCTTC. The V and J genes are TRBV6-6 and TRBJ2-1; D is unclear. V lost 10 bases to trimming and J lost 10 bases, with 11 bases between them. This CDR3 is built from 10 residues. Germline CDR1 is MNHNY and CDR2 is SVGAGI (reference sequence).

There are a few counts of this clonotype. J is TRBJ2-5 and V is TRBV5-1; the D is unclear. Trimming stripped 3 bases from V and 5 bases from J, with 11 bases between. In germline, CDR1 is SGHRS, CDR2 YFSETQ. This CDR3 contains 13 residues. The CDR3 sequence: CASSSMGRETQYF. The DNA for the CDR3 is TGCGCCAGCAGCTCCATGGGTCGGGAGACCCAGTACTTC.

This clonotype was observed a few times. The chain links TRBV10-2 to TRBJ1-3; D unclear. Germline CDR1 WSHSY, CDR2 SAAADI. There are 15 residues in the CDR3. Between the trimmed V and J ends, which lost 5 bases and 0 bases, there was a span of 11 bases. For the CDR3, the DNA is TGCGCCAGCAGTTCCGGCGCCACCTCTGGAAACACCATATATTTT. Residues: CASSSGATSGNTIYF.

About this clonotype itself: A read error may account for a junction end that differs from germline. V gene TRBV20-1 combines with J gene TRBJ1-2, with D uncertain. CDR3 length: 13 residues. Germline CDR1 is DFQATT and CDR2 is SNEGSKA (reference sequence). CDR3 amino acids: CSVRRQTIVGYTF. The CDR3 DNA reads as TGCAGTGTTAGACGGCAGACAATAGTTGGCTACACCTTC.

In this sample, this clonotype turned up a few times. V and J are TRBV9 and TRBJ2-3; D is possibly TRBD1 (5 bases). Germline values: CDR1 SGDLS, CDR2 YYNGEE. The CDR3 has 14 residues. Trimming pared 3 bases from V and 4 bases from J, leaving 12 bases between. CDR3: CASSEGYVADTQYF. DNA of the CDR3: TGTGCCAGCAGCGAGGGGTATGTAGCAGATACGCAGTATTTT.

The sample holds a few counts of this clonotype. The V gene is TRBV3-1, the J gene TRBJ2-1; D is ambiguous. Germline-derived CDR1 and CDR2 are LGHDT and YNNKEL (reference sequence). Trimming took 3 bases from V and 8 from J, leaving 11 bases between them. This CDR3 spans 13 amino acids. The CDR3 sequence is CASSQVPADEQFF. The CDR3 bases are TGTGCCAGCAGCCAGGTACCCGCCGATGAGCAGTTCTTC.

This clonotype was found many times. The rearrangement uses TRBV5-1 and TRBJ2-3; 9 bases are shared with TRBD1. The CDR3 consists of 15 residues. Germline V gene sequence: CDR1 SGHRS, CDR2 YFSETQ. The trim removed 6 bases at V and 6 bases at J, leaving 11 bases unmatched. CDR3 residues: CASTTGTGSLDTQYF. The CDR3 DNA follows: TGCGCCAGCACCACCGGGACAGGGTCATTGGATACGCAGTATTTT.

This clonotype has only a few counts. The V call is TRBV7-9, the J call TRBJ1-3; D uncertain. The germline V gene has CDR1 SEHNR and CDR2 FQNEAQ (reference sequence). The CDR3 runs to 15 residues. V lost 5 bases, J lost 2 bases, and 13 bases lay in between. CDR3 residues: CASSPPFRAGNTIYF. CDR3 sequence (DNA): TGTGCCAGCAGCCCCCCTTTTCGAGCTGGAAACACCATATATTTT.

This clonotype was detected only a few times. The CDR3, as DNA: TGCGCCAGCAGCCCAGGATACGGGGAGCTGTTTTTT. Its translation is CASSPGYGELFF. The J gene is TRBJ2-2, the V gene TRBV5-1; D ambiguous. The V gene's germline CDR1 is SGHRS and CDR2 YFSETQ. The CDR3 covers 12 residues. V gave up 4 bases and J gave up 7 bases, with 8 bases separating them.

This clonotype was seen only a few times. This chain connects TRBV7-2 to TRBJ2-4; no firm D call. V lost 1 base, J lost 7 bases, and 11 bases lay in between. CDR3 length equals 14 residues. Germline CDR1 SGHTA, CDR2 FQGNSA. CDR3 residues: CASSLGQARNIQYF. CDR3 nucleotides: TGTGCCAGCAGCTTAGGGCAGGCGCGTAACATTCAGTACTTC.

Here the CDR3 reads CASSLGDSGNSPLHF. The CDR3 DNA is TGCGCCAGCAGCTTGGGGGACAGTGGTAATTCACCCCTCCACTTT. The chain couples TRBV5-1 to TRBJ1-6; 7 bases are shared with TRBD1. Germline assignment: CDR1 SGHRS and CDR2 YFSETQ. CDR3 length: 15 amino acids. The V gene end was trimmed by 0 bases and the J gene end by 6 bases; junction bases not matched to a gene: 3.

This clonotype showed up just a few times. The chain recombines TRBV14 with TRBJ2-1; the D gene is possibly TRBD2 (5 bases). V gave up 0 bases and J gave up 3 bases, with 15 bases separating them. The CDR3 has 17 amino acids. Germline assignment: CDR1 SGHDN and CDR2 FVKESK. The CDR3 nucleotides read TGTGCCAGCAGCCAAGATAGGACTGCTAGGAGCTACAATGAGCAGTTCTTC. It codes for CASSQDRTARSYNEQFF.